This T cell receptor beta chain was observed in a study of regulatory T cells in long-lasting Graves disease. The study's findings and limits: Favored gene segments in persistent disease were TRBV28, TRBJ1-2 and TRBJ2-5. Thyroid tissue went unexamined; only peripheral blood was analyzed.

The sample's time point: persistent/refractory GD, antithyroid drugs over 5 years with positive TRAb. The TCR library used RNA extracted from PBMCs. From an endocrinology department in Xi'an, China, came the patients. V was pared by 0 bases and J by 4 bases, with 7 bases between. Per the germline V gene, CDR1 is DFQATT and CDR2 is SNEGSKA (reference sequence). The CDR3 is made up of 12 amino acids. TCR beta libraries were built with iRepertoire HTBI primers and Arm-PCR of CDR3 regions. TCRdb itself ran the multiplex PCR reads through MiXCR, one entry per CDR3 protein. The sample records fewer than 600,000 distinct CDR3 sequences, approximately 22% being singletons. A note on this clonotype: Its antigen is currently unknown.

Specimen: peripheral blood mononuclear cells (PBMCs), collected when the disease was refractory, from a patient treated with antithyroid drugs. The receptor was derived from a female donor with Graves disease. The V and J genes are TRBV20-1 and TRBJ2-7, with a possible D match to TRBD2 (5 bases). The CDR3 spells CSAREWEYEQYF. CDR3 sequence (DNA): TGCAGTGCTAGAGAATGGGAGTACGAGCAGTACTTC.